This TCR beta chain was captured in a study of blood T cell repertoires in COVID-19. About the study: Some COVID-19 samples were acute and others convalescent; all came from the United States, Italy and Spain. T cells, B-cell-depleted T cells, or PBMCs provided the cDNA or gDNA that served as material.

In the original analysis: Reference gene primer amplification yielded estimated nucleated cell counts. Measured with immunoSEQ multiplex PCR; TCRdb has only the in-frame clones, and not every one. V and J calls and clone size are as listed in that table; D and trimming were resolved from the DNA. This repertoire shows some 270,000 clones, more than 65% found once; its top ten account for about a sixth. It was during active infection that Seattle patients were enrolled and then longitudinally followed. The CDR3 contains 15 residues. V lost 2 bases and J 9 bases, leaving 17 bases between the germline ends. Germline values: CDR1 MNHEY, CDR2 SMNVEV (reference sequence).

This receptor was taken from a person between 65 and 79 years old with COVID-19, enrolled during active disease. The chain employs TRBV27 and TRBJ1-5; the D gene is possibly TRBD1 (5 bases). Sequenced: peripheral blood. CDR3 sequence reads: CASSLVGATDWPQHF. CDR3 bases: TGTGCCAGCAGTTTAGTAGGGGCGACCGATTGGCCCCAGCATTTT.